This T cell receptor (beta chain) was observed in a study of spatial heterogeneity in lung cancer. Overall study findings and caveats: Counts of expanded alpha and beta TCRs within tumors tracked the tumor nonsynonymous mutation count.

Via MiXCR, TCRdb re-called the 5' RACE reads, giving one row per CDR3 protein. The table lists fewer than 1,000 distinct CDR3 sequences, about 16% of them singletons. This clonotype counts as medium-sized. No antigen is known for it. This CDR3 region has 12 residues. V lost 3 bases, J lost 5 bases, and 3 bases stayed unmatched. The germline CDR1 and CDR2 sequences are DFQATT and SNEGSKA (reference sequence). Time point: sample taken at primary tumor resection. The clonotype originates from a female donor with early-stage non-small cell lung cancer. The J gene is TRBJ2-5, the V gene TRBV20-1; 7 nucleotides match TRBD2. This sample comprised lung tumor tissue, obtained at surgery. As DNA, the CDR3 is TGCAGTGCTAGGGGGAGGGCGGAGACCCAGTACTTC. This sequence encodes CSARGRAETQYF.